This is a list of T cell receptor beta chains from one sample in a study of cytomegalovirus exposure and HLA in healthy donors. Generated by immunoSEQ multiplex PCR, the TCRdb table keeps only in-frame clones and is missing some. Among approximately 270,000 clones, 90% were seen once, and the ten largest hold 0.3% to 0.4%. Input material: PBMCs. These receptors were obtained from a woman aged 18-35 years in good health and CMV-seronegative. CDR3s include the opening cysteine and the closing phenylalanine or tryptophan. Fields, in order: J gene, clone size, D gene, V gene, CDR3 protein, CDR3 DNA. The D gene is left open where the match is weak. Clone size, where shown, is once, few, many, or a class for clones that have expanded.

TRBJ2-3 | . | . | TRBV28 | CASSFLDSFTDTQYF | TGTGCCAGCAGTTTTCTTGACAGCTTCACAGATACGCAGTATTTT
TRBJ1-2 | . | . | TRBV30 | CAWSRGNYGYTF | TGTGCCTGGAGCCGGGGTAACTATGGCTACACCTTC
TRBJ2-1 | . | . | TRBV4-1 | CASSYLFQGQDEQFF | TGCGCCAGCAGCTATCTTTTCCAGGGGCAAGATGAGCAGTTCTTC
TRBJ2-7 | . | TRBD1 | TRBV6-1 | CASIAGTDSYEQYF | TGTGCCAGCATTGCCGGGACAGATTCCTACGAGCAGTACTTC
TRBJ1-1 | . | . | TRBV6-5 | CASRLTMNTEAFF | TGTGCCAGCAGACTGACAATGAACACTGAAGCTTTCTTT
TRBJ2-6 | once | TRBD1 | TRBV2 | CARQGESSGANVLTF | TGTGCCAGACAGGGGGAAAGCTCTGGGGCCAACGTCCTGACTTTC
TRBJ1-5 | . | . | TRBV27 | CASSPRVDGNQPQHF | TGTGCCAGCAGTCCCAGGGTTGACGGCAATCAGCCCCAGCATTTT
TRBJ1-5 | . | TRBD1 | TRBV4-1 | CASSQTGAINQPQHF | TGCGCCAGCAGCCAGACAGGGGCGATTAATCAGCCCCAGCATTTT
TRBJ2-2 | . | . | TRBV15 | CATSRGGVAPNTGELFF | TGTGCCACCAGCAGAGGGGGAGTAGCACCCAACACCGGGGAGCTGTTTTTT
TRBJ2-7 | . | TRBD1 | TRBV5-1 | CASRGTGKYEQYF | TGCGCCAGCCGGGGGACAGGGAAATACGAGCAGTACTTC
TRBJ1-1 | . | TRBD1 | TRBV29-1 | CSVEPRDRNTEAFF | TGCAGCGTTGAGCCCCGGGACAGGAACACTGAAGCTTTCTTT
TRBJ2-2 | . | . | TRBV5-1 | CASARVGGPNTGELFF | TGCGCCAGCGCCCGAGTCGGGGGGCCGAACACCGGGGAGCTGTTTTTT
TRBJ1-4 | . | TRBD1 | TRBV4-1 | CASSFPGGNNEKLFF | TGCGCCAGCAGCTTCCCAGGGGGCAACAATGAAAAACTGTTTTTT
TRBJ2-5 | . | TRBD2 | TRBV30 | CAWSVWGGVEETQYF | TGTGCCTGGAGTGTATGGGGGGGTGTGGAAGAGACCCAGTACTTC
TRBJ2-5 | . | . | TRBV6-6 | CASSYLAPTGQETQYF | TGTGCCAGCAGTTACCTTGCCCCGACAGGACAAGAGACCCAGTACTTC
TRBJ1-5 | . | TRBD1 | TRBV18 | CASSPQGAPFSNQPQHF | TGTGCCAGCTCACCCCAGGGGGCCCCCTTTAGTAATCAGCCCCAGCATTTT
TRBJ1-2 | few | . | TRBV6-5 | CASSYSSNFNYGYTF | TGTGCCAGCAGTTACTCGTCTAATTTCAACTATGGCTACACCTTC
TRBJ2-7 | few | TRBD1 | TRBV7-9 | CASSLHGTVAYEQYF | TGTGCCAGCAGCTTACACGGGACAGTCGCCTACGAGCAGTACTTC
TRBJ2-7 | . | TRBD1 | TRBV2 | CASISGQGSYEQYF | TGTGCCAGCATTTCGGGACAGGGTTCCTACGAGCAGTACTTC
TRBJ2-7 | . | TRBD1 | TRBV6-5 | CASSYADRAYEQYF | TGTGCCAGCAGTTACGCTGACAGGGCCTACGAGCAGTACTTC
TRBJ1-5 | . | . | TRBV30 | CAWAGGKDQPQHF | TGTGCCTGGGCCGGGGGGAAGGACCAGCCCCAGCATTTT
TRBJ2-1 | . | TRBD1 | TRBV19 | CASSIAAGGLFF | TGTGCCAGTAGTATAGCGGCAGGGGGTCTGTTCTTC
TRBJ2-1 | . | . | TRBV2 | CASGTFQGLDEQFF | TGTGCCAGCGGTACTTTTCAGGGGCTGGATGAGCAGTTCTTC
TRBJ2-3 | . | TRBD1 | TRBV2 | CASSEGDRGGDTQYF | TGTGCCAGCAGTGAAGGGGACAGGGGTGGAGATACGCAGTATTTT
TRBJ2-2 | . | TRBD2 | TRBV5-1 | CASRLSSGGPNTGELFF | TGCGCCAGCAGATTGTCTAGCGGGGGTCCGAACACCGGGGAGCTGTTTTTT
TRBJ1-1 | few | . | TRBV7-6 | CASSLNRGTEAFF | TGTGCCAGCAGCTTAAATCGGGGGACTGAAGCTTTCTTT
TRBJ1-4 | . | TRBD1 | TRBV28 | CAINRGGEKLFF | TGTGCCATAAACAGGGGAGGTGAAAAACTGTTTTTT
TRBJ2-2 | . | TRBD2 | TRBV7-8 | CASTQMFRLAGKAGTGELFF | TGTGCCAGCACCCAAATGTTCCGGCTAGCGGGGAAAGCGGGCACCGGGGAGCTGTTTTTT
TRBJ2-7 | . | . | TRBV6-6 | CASRSGPSYEQYF | TGTGCCAGCAGATCTGGCCCATCCTACGAGCAGTACTTC
TRBJ1-5 | . | TRBD1 | TRBV4-3 | CASSLGWGTGGNQPQHF | TGCGCCAGCAGCCTCGGATGGGGGACAGGGGGGAATCAGCCCCAGCATTTT
TRBJ1-5 | . | TRBD1 | TRBV19 | CASTMGQAYNQPQHF | TGTGCCAGTACCATGGGACAGGCTTACAATCAGCCCCAGCATTTT
TRBJ2-3 | . | . | TRBV27 | CASSLTRLGADTQYF | TGTGCCAGCAGTTTAACCCGACTAGGTGCGGATACGCAGTATTTT
TRBJ2-3 | . | TRBD2 | TRBV9 | CASSAYGTTNTDTQYF | TGTGCCAGCAGCGCATACGGGACTACCAACACAGATACGCAGTATTTT
TRBJ2-3 | . | TRBD1 | TRBV7-2 | CASSTGQGGNTDTQYF | TGTGCCAGCAGCACCGGACAGGGGGGCAACACAGATACGCAGTATTTT
TRBJ1-5 | . | . | TRBV28 | CASSLRESSNQPQHF | TGTGCCAGCAGTTTACGGGAGAGTAGCAATCAGCCCCAGCATTTT
TRBJ1-3 | . | TRBD1 | TRBV30 | CAWKPGGGNTIYF | TGTGCCTGGAAGCCAGGGGGAGGAAACACCATATATTTT
TRBJ1-3 | . | . | TRBV11-1 | CASSSSLSGNTIYF | TGTGCCAGCAGCTCCAGTCTCTCTGGAAACACCATATATTTT
TRBJ1-2 | . | TRBD1 | TRBV5-4 | CASSMDRGANYGYTF | TGTGCCAGCAGCATGGACAGGGGAGCTAACTATGGCTACACCTTC
TRBJ1-5 | . | . | TRBV11-2 | CASSPGEGPNQPQHF | TGTGCCAGCAGCCCCGGGGAAGGACCCAATCAGCCCCAGCATTTT
TRBJ2-2 | . | TRBD1 | TRBV5-1 | CASSSRGQSYTGELFF | TGCGCCAGCAGCTCCCGGGGACAGTCCTACACCGGGGAGCTGTTTTTT
TRBJ2-5 | . | TRBD1 | TRBV6-5 | CASSYADRGRGETQYF | TGTGCCAGCAGTTACGCTGACAGGGGGCGCGGAGAGACCCAGTACTTC
TRBJ1-4 | . | . | TRBV7-8 | CASSLGRGLTNEKLFF | TGTGCCAGCAGCTTAGGCAGGGGCCTTACCAATGAAAAACTGTTTTTT
TRBJ2-7 | . | . | TRBV28 | CASSPVGQGGLAF | TGTGCCAGCAGCCCTGTCGGACAGGGAGGGTTGGCCTTC
TRBJ1-2 | . | . | TRBV15 | CATSRDREGWAYTF | TGTGCCACCAGCAGAGATCGGGAAGGGTGGGCCTACACCTTC
TRBJ2-1 | . | TRBD2 | TRBV15 | CATSGLLAGGLEQFF | TGTGCCACCAGCGGACTACTAGCGGGGGGGCTCGAGCAGTTCTTC
TRBJ2-2 | few | TRBD1 | TRBV2 | CASSAQGAGNTGELFF | TGTGCCAGCAGTGCACAGGGGGCCGGGAACACCGGGGAGCTGTTTTTT